The source of this T cell receptor (beta chain) is a study of control samples from healthy donors and cancer patients. The CDR3 spans 14 residues. V shed 11 bases and J shed 1 base, with 15 bases lying between them. Libraries were prepared by immunoSEQ multiplex PCR; TCRdb keeps only in-frame clonotypes and omits some of them. Of more than 140,000 clones listed, 91% are singletons. The receptor was derived from a man between 18 and 35 years old in good health. The chain carries TRBV23-1 and TRBJ2-1; D call uncertain. TRBV23-1 is classed as an ORF, of uncertain function. The specimen was blood. As DNA, the CDR3 is TGCGCCCGGGCGACGGCCGGTTCCTACAATGAGCAGTTCTTC. Its translation is CARATAGSYNEQFF.